Reported below is one T cell receptor beta chain. No antigen is known for it. This sample is drawn from a study of cytomegalovirus exposure and HLA in healthy donors. Broader study findings: Looking again later, the authors saw that most CMV-associated TCR beta chains seemed HLA-restricted. TCR beta chains numbering some 160 were designated cytomegalovirus-associated. Earlier results showed most TCR beta V segments being productive about 87% or about 30% of the time.

Researchers ran the PCR with 60 Vbeta and 13 Jbeta primers. This table comes from immunoSEQ multiplex PCR, and its TCRdb copy is limited to in-frame clones, with some not included. The table shows about 190,000 clones, with just under 75% occurring only once. The CDR3 is 16 residues long. Germline assignment: CDR1 MGHDK and CDR2 SYGVNS. V gave up 1 base and J gave up 6 bases, with 17 bases separating them. The sequenced material came from PBMCs. This receptor was obtained from a young man in good health and CMV-seropositive. The V and J genes are TRBV25-1 and TRBJ2-3; TRBD2 is a possible D gene (5 bases). As DNA, the CDR3 is TGTGCCAGCAGTGAATTGGGCGGTGGTAGAGGGGATACGCAGTATTTT. Its translation: CASSELGGGRGDTQYF.